The TCR beta chain under discussion was sequenced for a study of OX40 agonist ivuxolimab in advanced cancers. Study results and limitations: Both blood CD4+ and CD8+ T cells showed clonal growth by week 6 at 0.1 to 3.0 mg/kg.

This clone was seen a few times. Its antigen remains unidentified. Data came from immunoSEQ multiplex PCR; TCRdb stores just in-frame clones and leaves some out. The table lists about 71,000 clones, about 86% of them singletons. CDR3 length: 13 amino acids. Trimming removed 4 bases from V and 10 bases from J, with 11 bases in between. Germline values: CDR1 KGHSH, CDR2 LQKENI. The sequence derives from an adult with an advanced solid tumor such as melanoma, head and neck, liver or kidney cancer. The sample in question was CD4+ or CD8+ T cells sorted from blood, obtained in a trial of the OX40 agonist ivuxolimab. The rearrangement uses TRBV18 and TRBJ1-6, with D perhaps TRBD1 (5 bases). CDR3 in DNA: TGTGCCAGCTCACATGGAGGGGACTCACCCCTCCACTTT. The encoded protein is CASSHGGDSPLHF.